This TCR beta chain was captured by sequencing in a study of PD-L1 blockade in urothelial cancer. Study summary: Prior regimens of chemotherapy numbered 0 to 3 per patient. Analysis of the blood was performed 3 weeks (second dose) and 6 weeks after treatment start. Study-level findings and limits: It was durable-benefit patients whose tumor-associated blood clones expanded more at 3 weeks.

Time point denoted: peripheral blood 6 weeks after treatment start. TCRdb keeps only in-frame clones here, not all; method: immunoSEQ multiplex PCR. Here the sample spans about 30,000 clones, 89% being singletons. CDR1 is SGHDT and CDR2 is YYEEEE in the germline V gene. The CDR3 has 13 residues. The V end lost 5 bases, the J end lost 5 bases, and 13 bases lay between the germline ends. A word on this clone: The antigen is undetermined.

The clonotype was recovered from an elderly man with urothelial cancer. This rearrangement joins TRBV5-6 to TRBJ1-1, with D perhaps TRBD1 (5 bases). The input for sequencing was PBMCs, taken around atezolizumab (anti-PD-L1) treatment. CDR3 in amino acids: CASSYGGGTEAFF. CDR3 bases: TGTGCCAGCAGTTATGGTGGGGGGACTGAAGCTTTCTTT.